This T cell receptor (beta chain) was recorded in a study of CD8+ T cells in alopecia areata. Study results and caveats: Uncertainty about whether baseline CD8+ expansion is linked to response remains, with one nonresponder.

RNA was extracted and reverse transcribed into cDNA as the sequencing template. Repertoires were generated with immunoSEQ multiplex PCR, while TCRdb's copy carries only in-frame clones and drops some. The sample carries under 350,000 clones, roughly 50% recorded once. This clone came up once. Its antigen is unknown. The V gene lost 0 bases and the J gene lost 0 bases, with 10 bases spanning the gap. Germline V gene data show CDR1 as SGDLS and CDR2 as YYNGEE. CDR3 length: 16 amino acids. Specified treatment: oral pan-JAK inhibitor, 5-10 mg twice daily. This receptor was taken from a human donor with alopecia areata. This sample comprised CD4+ T cells sorted from blood, obtained at week 24, from a patient treated with tofacitinib. V gene TRBV9 combines with J gene TRBJ1-3; D is possibly TRBD1 (5 bases). CDR3 bases: TGTGCCAGCAGCGTAGCTTGGGGGACCTCTGGAAACACCATATATTTT. Encoded protein: CASSVAWGTSGNTIYF.